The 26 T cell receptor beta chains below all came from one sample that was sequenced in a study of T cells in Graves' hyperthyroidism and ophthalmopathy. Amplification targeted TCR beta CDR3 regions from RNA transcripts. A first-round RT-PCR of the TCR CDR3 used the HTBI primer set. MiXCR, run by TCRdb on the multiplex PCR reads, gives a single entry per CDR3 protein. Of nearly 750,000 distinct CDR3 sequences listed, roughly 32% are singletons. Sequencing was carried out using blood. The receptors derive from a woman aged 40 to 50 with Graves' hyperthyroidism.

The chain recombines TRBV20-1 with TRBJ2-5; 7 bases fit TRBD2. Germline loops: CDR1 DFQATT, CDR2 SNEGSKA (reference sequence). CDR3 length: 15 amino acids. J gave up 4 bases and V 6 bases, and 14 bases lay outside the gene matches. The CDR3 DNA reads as TGCAGTGCGGCCTCGGTGGGGGGGTTCGGAGAGACCCAGTACTTC. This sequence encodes CSAASVGGFGETQYF.

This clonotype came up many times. CDR3 sequence (DNA): TGTGCCAGCAGCGTAGCCGTCGGAGGCTACACCTTC. Translation gives CASSVAVGGYTF. The chain employs TRBV9 and TRBJ1-2; D is unresolved. Germline V gives CDR1 SGDLS, CDR2 YYNGEE. This CDR3 has 12 amino acids. Trimming removed 0 bases at V and 8 bases at J, with 8 bases between.

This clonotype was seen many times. The CDR3 here is CASSEHGARGYGYTF. The CDR3 DNA follows: TGTGCCAGCAGTGAACACGGGGCGCGGGGCTATGGCTACACCTTC. The chain combines TRBV25-1 with TRBJ1-2, with D perhaps TRBD1 (5 bases). V lost 2 bases, J lost 4 bases, and 14 bases lay in between. Germline values: CDR1 MGHDK, CDR2 SYGVNS. The CDR3 is made up of 15 amino acids.

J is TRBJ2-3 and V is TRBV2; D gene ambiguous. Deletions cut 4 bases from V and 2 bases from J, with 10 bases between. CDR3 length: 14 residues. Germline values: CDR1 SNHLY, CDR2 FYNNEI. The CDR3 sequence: CASSGGYYTDTQYF. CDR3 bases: TGTGCCAGCAGTGGCGGATATTACACAGATACGCAGTATTTT.

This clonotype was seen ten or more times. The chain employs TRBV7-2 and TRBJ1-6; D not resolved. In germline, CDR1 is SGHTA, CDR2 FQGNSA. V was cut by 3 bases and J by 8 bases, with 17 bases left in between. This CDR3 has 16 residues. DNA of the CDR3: TGTGCCAGCAGCTTGATGGCCTCTCCGAGGGATTCACCCCTCCACTTT. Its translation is CASSLMASPRDSPLHF.

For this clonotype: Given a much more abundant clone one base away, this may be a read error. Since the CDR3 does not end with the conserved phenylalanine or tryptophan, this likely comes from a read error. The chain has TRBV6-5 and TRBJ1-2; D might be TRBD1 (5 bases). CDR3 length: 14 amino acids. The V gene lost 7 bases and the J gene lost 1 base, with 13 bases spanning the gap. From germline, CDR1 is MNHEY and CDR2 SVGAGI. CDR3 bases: TGTGCCAGCACCAGGGACGGTGATAACTATGGCTACACCCTC. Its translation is CASTRDGDNYGYTL.

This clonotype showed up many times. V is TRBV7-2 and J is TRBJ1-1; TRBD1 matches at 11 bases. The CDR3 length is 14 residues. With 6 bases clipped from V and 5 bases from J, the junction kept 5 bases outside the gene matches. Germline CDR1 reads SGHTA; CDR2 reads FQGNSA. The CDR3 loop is CASSMGTGGTEAFF. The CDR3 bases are TGTGCCAGCAGTATGGGGACAGGGGGAACTGAAGCTTTCTTT.

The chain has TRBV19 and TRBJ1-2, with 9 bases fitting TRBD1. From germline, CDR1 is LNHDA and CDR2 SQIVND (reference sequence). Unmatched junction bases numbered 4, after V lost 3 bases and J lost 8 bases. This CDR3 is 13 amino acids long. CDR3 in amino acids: CASSIGTGSGYTF. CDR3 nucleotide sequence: TGTGCCAGTAGTATCGGGACAGGGTCAGGCTACACCTTC.

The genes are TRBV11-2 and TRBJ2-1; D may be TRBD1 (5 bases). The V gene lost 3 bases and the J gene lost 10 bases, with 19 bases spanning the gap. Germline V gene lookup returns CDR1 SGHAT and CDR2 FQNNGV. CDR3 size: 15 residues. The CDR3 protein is CASSFNRFQQGEQFF. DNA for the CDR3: TGTGCCAGCAGCTTCAATCGGTTCCAGCAGGGAGAGCAGTTCTTC.

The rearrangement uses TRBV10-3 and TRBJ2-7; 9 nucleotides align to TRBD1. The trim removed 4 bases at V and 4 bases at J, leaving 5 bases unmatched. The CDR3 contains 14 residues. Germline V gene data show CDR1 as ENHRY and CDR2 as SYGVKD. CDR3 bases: TGTGCCATCAGTGGGACAGGGGATTATTACGAGCAGTACTTC. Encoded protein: CAISGTGDYYEQYF.

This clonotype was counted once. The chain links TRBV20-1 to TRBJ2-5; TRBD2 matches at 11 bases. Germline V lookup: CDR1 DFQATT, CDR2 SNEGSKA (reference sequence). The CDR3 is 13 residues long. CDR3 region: CSGLAGVGETQYF. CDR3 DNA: TGCAGCGGACTAGCGGGTGTGGGAGAGACCCAGTACTTC.

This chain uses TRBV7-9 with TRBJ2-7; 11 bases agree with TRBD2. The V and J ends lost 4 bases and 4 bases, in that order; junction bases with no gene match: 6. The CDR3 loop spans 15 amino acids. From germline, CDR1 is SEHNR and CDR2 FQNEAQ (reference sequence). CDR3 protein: CASSSSSGGLYEQYF. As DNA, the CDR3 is TGTGCCAGCAGCTCCTCTAGCGGGGGGCTATACGAGCAGTACTTC. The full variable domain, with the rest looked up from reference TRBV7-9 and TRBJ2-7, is DTGVSQNPRHKITKRGQNVTFRCDPISEHNRLYWYRQTLGQGPEFLTYFQNEAQLEKSRLLSDRFSAERPKGSFSTLEIQRTEQGDSAMYLCASSSSSGGLYEQYFGPGTRLTVT.

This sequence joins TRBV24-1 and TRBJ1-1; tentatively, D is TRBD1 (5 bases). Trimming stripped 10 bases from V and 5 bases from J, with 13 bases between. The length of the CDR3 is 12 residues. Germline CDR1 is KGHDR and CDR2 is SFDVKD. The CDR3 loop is CATNRGTTEAFF. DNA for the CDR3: TGTGCCACGAACCGGGGCACGACTGAAGCTTTCTTT.

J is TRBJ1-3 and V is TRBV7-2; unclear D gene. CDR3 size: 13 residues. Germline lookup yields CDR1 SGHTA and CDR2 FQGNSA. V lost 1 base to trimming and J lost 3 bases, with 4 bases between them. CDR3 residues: CASSLDNGNTIYF. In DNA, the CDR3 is TGTGCCAGCAGCTTAGATAATGGAAACACCATATATTTT.

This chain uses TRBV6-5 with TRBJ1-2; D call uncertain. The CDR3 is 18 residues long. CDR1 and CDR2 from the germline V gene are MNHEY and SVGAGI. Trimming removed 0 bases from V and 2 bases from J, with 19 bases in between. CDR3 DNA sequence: TGTGCCAGCAGTTACTCGTTCCGGGCCGAGCGGATAAACTATGGCTACACCTTC. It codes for CASSYSFRAERINYGYTF.

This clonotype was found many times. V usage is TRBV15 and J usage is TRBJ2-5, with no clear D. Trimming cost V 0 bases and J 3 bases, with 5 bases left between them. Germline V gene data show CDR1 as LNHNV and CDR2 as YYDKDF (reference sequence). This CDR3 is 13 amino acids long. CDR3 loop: CATSRDYKETQYF. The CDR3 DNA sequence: TGTGCCACCAGCAGAGACTACAAAGAGACCCAGTACTTC.

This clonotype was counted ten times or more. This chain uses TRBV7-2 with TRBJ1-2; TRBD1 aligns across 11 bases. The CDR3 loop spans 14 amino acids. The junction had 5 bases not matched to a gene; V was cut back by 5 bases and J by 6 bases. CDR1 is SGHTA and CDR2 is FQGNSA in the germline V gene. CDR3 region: CASSMRTGGHGYTF. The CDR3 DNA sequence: TGTGCCAGCAGCATGAGGACAGGGGGCCATGGCTACACCTTC. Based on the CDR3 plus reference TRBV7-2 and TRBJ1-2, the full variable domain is GAGVSQSPSNKVTEKGKDVELRCDPISGHTALYWYRQSLGQGLEFLIYFQGNSAPDKSGLPSDRFSAERTGGSVSTLTIQRTQQEDSAVYLCASSMRTGGHGYTFGSGTRLTVV.

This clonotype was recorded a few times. CDR3 nucleotides: TGTGCCAGCAGCTTGGGGAGAACACTGGATGGCTACACCTTC. Translating gives CASSLGRTLDGYTF. This chain connects TRBV5-6 to TRBJ1-2; D call uncertain. V dropped 0 bases and J dropped 6 bases, with 12 bases sitting between them. Germline assignment: CDR1 SGHDT and CDR2 YYEEEE. CDR3 length: 14 amino acids.

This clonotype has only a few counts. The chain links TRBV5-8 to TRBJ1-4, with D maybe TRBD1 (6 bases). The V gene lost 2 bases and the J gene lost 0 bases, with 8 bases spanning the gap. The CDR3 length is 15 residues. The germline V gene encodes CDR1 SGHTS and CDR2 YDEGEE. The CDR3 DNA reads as TGTGCCAGCAGCTTCGCAGGGGCAACTAATGAAAAACTGTTTTTT. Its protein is CASSFAGATNEKLFF.

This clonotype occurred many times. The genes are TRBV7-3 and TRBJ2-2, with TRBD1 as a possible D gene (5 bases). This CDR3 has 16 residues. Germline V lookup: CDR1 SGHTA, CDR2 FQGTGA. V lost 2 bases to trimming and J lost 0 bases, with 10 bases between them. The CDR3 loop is CASSLDGATNTGELFF. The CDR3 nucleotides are TGTGCCAGCAGCTTAGATGGGGCCACGAACACCGGGGAGCTGTTTTTT.

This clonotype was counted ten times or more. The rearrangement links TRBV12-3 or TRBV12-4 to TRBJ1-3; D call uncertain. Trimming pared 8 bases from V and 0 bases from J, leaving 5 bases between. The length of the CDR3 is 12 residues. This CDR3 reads CASLSSGNTIYF. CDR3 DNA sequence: TGTGCCAGCTTAAGCTCTGGAAACACCATATATTTT.

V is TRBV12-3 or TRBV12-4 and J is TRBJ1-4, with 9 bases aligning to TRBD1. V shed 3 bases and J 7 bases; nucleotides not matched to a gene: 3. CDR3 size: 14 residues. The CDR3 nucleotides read TGTGCCAGCAGTTTTGGACAGGGGATTGAAAAACTGTTTTTT. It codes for CASSFGQGIEKLFF.

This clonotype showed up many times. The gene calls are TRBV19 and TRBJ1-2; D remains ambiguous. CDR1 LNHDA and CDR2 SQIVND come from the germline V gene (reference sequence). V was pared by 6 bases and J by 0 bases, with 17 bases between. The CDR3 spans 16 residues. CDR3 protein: CASRETQPLANYGYTF. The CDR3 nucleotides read TGTGCCAGTAGGGAGACACAGCCATTAGCTAACTATGGCTACACCTTC.

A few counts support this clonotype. CDR3 in DNA: TGTGCCAGCAGCTTGATACCTGGACAGAACTCTGGAAACACCATATATTTT. This encodes CASSLIPGQNSGNTIYF. The V call is TRBV7-6, the J call TRBJ1-3, with D possibly matching TRBD1 (6 bases). CDR1 is SGHVS, CDR2 FNYEAQ, per germline. The CDR3 runs 17 residues. V dropped 3 bases and J dropped 0 bases, with 15 bases sitting between them.

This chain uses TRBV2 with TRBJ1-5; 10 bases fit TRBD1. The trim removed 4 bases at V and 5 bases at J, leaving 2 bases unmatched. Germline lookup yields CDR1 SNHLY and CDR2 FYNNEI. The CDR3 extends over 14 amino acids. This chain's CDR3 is CASSGDRGDQPQHF. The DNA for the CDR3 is TGTGCCAGCAGTGGGGACAGGGGCGATCAGCCCCAGCATTTT. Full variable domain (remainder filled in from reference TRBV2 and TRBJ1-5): EPEVTQTPSHQVTQMGQEVILRCVPISNHLYFYWYRQILGQKVEFLVSFYNNEISEKSEIFDDQFSVERPDGSNFTLKIRSTKLEDSAMYFCASSGDRGDQPQHFGDGTRLSIL.

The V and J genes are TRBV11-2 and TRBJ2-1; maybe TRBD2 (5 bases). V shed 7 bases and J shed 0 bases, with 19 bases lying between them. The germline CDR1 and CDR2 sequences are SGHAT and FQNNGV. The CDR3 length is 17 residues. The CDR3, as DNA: TGTGCCAGCATCAACCGAGGGAGTTCAGACTCCTACAATGAGCAGTTCTTC. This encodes CASINRGSSDSYNEQFF. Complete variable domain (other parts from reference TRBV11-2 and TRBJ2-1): EAGVAQSPRYKIIEKRQSVAFWCNPISGHATLYWYQQILGQGPKLLIQFQNNGVVDDSQLPKDRFSAERLKGVDSTLKIQPAKLEDSAVYLCASINRGSSDSYNEQFFGPGTRLTVL.